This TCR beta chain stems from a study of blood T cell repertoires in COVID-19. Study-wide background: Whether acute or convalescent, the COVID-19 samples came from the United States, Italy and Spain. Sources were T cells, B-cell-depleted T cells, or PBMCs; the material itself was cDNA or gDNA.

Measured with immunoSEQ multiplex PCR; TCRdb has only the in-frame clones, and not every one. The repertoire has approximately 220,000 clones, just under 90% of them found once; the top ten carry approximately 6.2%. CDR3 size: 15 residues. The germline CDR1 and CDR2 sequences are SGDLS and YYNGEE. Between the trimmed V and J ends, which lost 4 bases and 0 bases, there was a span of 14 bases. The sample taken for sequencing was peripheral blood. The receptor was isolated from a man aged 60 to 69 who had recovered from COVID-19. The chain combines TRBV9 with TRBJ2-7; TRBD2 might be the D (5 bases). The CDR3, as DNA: TGTGCCAGCAGCCGAGAAGCGGCCAGCTCCTACGAGCAGTACTTC. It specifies CASSREAASSYEQYF.